Below, one TCR beta chain is given with its context. Its target is unknown. This record comes from a study of T-cell reconstitution after alpha-beta-depleted transplantation in children. Study conclusions and caveats: Reportedly, only several hundred clones from non-depleted graft cells drove alpha-beta T-cell counts at about two months. The origin of high day-60 TCRbeta diversity in some patients lay in surviving recipient T cells and thymic progenitors. Fresh T-cell production supplied most of the T-cell counts and diversity seen one year after transplant.

Using unique molecular identifiers, the investigators prepared the TCRbeta library. TCRdb re-called the PCR reads with MiXCR, one entry per CDR3 protein. Of 70,000 to 95,000 distinct CDR3 sequences listed, about a sixth are singletons. This CDR3 has 16 residues. CDR1 is SGHAT and CDR2 is FQNNGV in the germline V gene. V was trimmed by 5 bases and J by 6 bases, leaving 20 bases between them. The sample in question was PBMCs, mostly from graft donor cells, obtained 180 days after TCRalphabeta/CD19-depleted stem cell transplant. The chain uses TRBV11-2 and TRBJ2-1; D uncertain. The sequence came from a male patient aged 2-10 years who had a stem cell transplant for acute lymphoblastic leukemia, so the T cells may come from the graft donor. The CDR3 nucleotides are TGTGCCAGCAGCCCTCGAGAGCGCCACAAGGGCAATGAGCAGTTCTTC. Its protein is CASSPRERHKGNEQFF.